This passage covers 9 T cell receptor beta chains from one sample sequenced in a study of shared clonotypes between healthy human individuals. Libraries were prepared by immunoSEQ multiplex PCR; TCRdb keeps only in-frame clonotypes and omits some of them. The data contain about 980,000 clones, about 80% of them singletons. Sequencing was carried out using memory CD4+ T cells sorted from blood. As for subset: CD45RA-negative fraction. The receptor source for this set is a man younger than 30 in good health.

The chain uses TRBV2 and TRBJ2-5; 10 nucleotides agree with TRBD1. This CDR3 is 16 amino acids long. CDR1 is SNHLY, CDR2 FYNNEI, per germline. Unmatched junction bases numbered 9, after V lost 6 bases and J lost 2 bases. CDR3 sequence: CASRSLGQGKQETQYF. In DNA, the CDR3 is TGTGCCAGCAGGAGTTTGGGACAGGGGAAGCAAGAGACCCAGTACTTC. Full variable domain (missing parts from reference TRBV2 and TRBJ2-5): EPEVTQTPSHQVTQMGQEVILRCVPISNHLYFYWYRQILGQKVEFLVSFYNNEISEKSEIFDDQFSVERPDGSNFTLKIRSTKLEDSAMYFCASRSLGQGKQETQYFGPGTRLLVL.

The sample holds one count of this clone. The V call is TRBV9, the J call TRBJ1-2; tentative D call: TRBD1 (6 bases). V lost 3 bases, J lost 6 bases, and 15 bases lay in between. CDR3 length: 14 residues. CDR1 is SGDLS, CDR2 YYNGEE, per germline. CDR3: CASSGLMGANGYTF. DNA of the CDR3: TGTGCCAGCAGCGGTTTGATGGGGGCCAATGGCTACACCTTC.

This chain links TRBV7-6 with TRBJ2-5, with TRBD2 matching 12 bases. CDR1 SGHVS and CDR2 FNYEAQ come from the germline V gene. The junction had 2 bases not matched to a gene; V was cut back by 4 bases and J by 2 bases. This CDR3 has 15 amino acids. The DNA of the CDR3 is TGTGCCAGCAGCTCTAGCGGGAGGGTACAAGAGACCCAGTACTTC. Translated, it gives CASSSSGRVQETQYF.

This clone was seen only a few times. The rearrangement uses TRBV18 and TRBJ2-7; D gene unclear. The V gene's germline CDR1 is KGHSH and CDR2 LQKENI. V gave up 3 bases and J gave up 8 bases, with 17 bases separating them. The CDR3 spans 14 residues. The CDR3 here is CASSPGEPGIQQYF. CDR3 nucleotide sequence: TGTGCCAGCTCACCCGGCGAGCCTGGGATCCAGCAGTACTTC.

This clone was observed a handful of times. The chain is built from TRBV28 and TRBJ2-7; 14 bases agree with TRBD2. Looked up from germline, CDR1 is MDHEN and CDR2 is SYDVKM. The V and J ends lost 6 bases and 6 bases, in that order; junction bases with no gene match: 1. The CDR3 is 13 amino acids. The CDR3 here is CASRGLAGGEQYF. CDR3 bases: TGTGCCAGCAGAGGACTAGCGGGGGGCGAGCAGTACTTC.

The chain is built from TRBV7-2 and TRBJ1-1; a possible D gene is TRBD1 (5 bases). V was shortened by 1 base and J by 4 bases, with 13 bases between the two germline ends. Germline V gives CDR1 SGHTA, CDR2 FQGNSA. The CDR3 loop spans 15 amino acids. CDR3 nucleotides: TGTGCCAGCAGCTTAGTTTGGGGTAGGGGCACTGAAGCTTTCTTT. Protein sequence: CASSLVWGRGTEAFF.

The V and J genes are TRBV6-5 and TRBJ2-1; D not certain. V was cut by 6 bases and J by 1 base, with 7 bases left in between. The CDR3 totals 13 residues. In germline, CDR1 is MNHEY, CDR2 SVGAGI. As DNA, the CDR3 is TGTGCCAGCAGCGGAGTATCCTACAATGAGCAGTTCTTC. Amino acids: CASSGVSYNEQFF.

The genes are TRBV20-1 and TRBJ2-1, with D unresolved. The CDR3 is 11 residues long. In germline, CDR1 is DFQATT, CDR2 SNEGSKA (reference sequence). The V and J ends lost 4 bases and 15 bases respectively, with 16 bases between them. The CDR3 DNA reads as TGCAGTGCTAACCCCCTCGGTAGTCCGTTCTTC. Translating it yields CSANPLGSPFF.

This chain connects TRBV2 to TRBJ2-5; the match to TRBD2 covers 7 bases. The CDR3 runs to 14 residues. Germline CDR1 and CDR2: SNHLY and FYNNEI. V lost 7 bases and J lost 1; bases outside the gene matches: 6. In DNA, the CDR3 is TGTGCCAGCACTTGGACTAGGTTCCAAGAGACCCAGTACTTC. This sequence encodes CASTWTRFQETQYF. The complete variable domain, with remaining parts taken from reference TRBV2 and TRBJ2-5, reads EPEVTQTPSHQVTQMGQEVILRCVPISNHLYFYWYRQILGQKVEFLVSFYNNEISEKSEIFDDQFSVERPDGSNFTLKIRSTKLEDSAMYFCASTWTRFQETQYFGPGTRLLVL.